One and the same sample provided the 5 T cell receptor beta chains below, sequenced in a study of cytomegalovirus exposure and HLA in healthy donors (dated by TCRdb to about 2017). Libraries were built with the immunoSEQ multiplex PCR assay. For the multiplex PCR, a mixture combining 60 forward primers for TCR Vbeta segments and 13 reverse primers for TCR Jbeta segments was used. The immuneACCESS repertoire file appears here via TCRdb, limited to in-frame rearrangements. These files lack a portion of the clones; in checked studies, under half of the deficit traces to unresolved V genes, and the cause of the others is not known. This specimen's table enumerates some 130,000 clones. The ten largest make up over 1.5% of the sample. Sequencing was done on a sample of PBMCs. These receptors were obtained from a woman aged 40 to 50 in good health and CMV-seropositive.

The rearrangement joins TRBV19 to TRBJ2-4; D is possibly TRBD2 (5 bases). Germline CDR1 and CDR2: LNHDA and SQIVND (reference sequence). The length of the CDR3 is 16 residues. Trimming removed 7 bases from V and 0 bases from J, with 16 bases in between. The CDR3 DNA is TGTGCCAGTACCGCCAACGAGGGTCTAGCCAAAAACATTCAGTACTTC. This codes for CASTANEGLAKNIQYF.

The gene calls are TRBV28 and TRBJ2-7; D is perhaps TRBD2 (6 bases). With 2 bases removed from V and 4 bases from J, the gap between germline ends came to 6 bases. Looked up from germline, CDR1 is MDHEN and CDR2 is SYDVKM. This CDR3 is 12 amino acids long. For the CDR3, the DNA is TGTGCCAGCAGTTTAGCGGGATACGAGCAGTACTTC. Protein product: CASSLAGYEQYF. The variable domain in full, completed from reference TRBV28 and TRBJ2-7, reads DVKVTQSSRYLVKRTGEKVFLECVQDMDHENMFWYRQDPGLGLRLIYFSYDVKMKEKGDIPEGYSVSREKKERFSLILESASTNQTSMYLCASSLAGYEQYFGPGTRLTVT.

V is TRBV10-3 and J is TRBJ2-5; 10 positions match TRBD1. The end of the DNA aligns better with TRBJ2-7, so the J call may be wrong. CDR1 is ENHRY, CDR2 SYGVKD, per germline. The CDR3 has 17 residues. The CDR3 is CAISESGGQGLSYEQYF. Written as DNA, the CDR3 is TGTGCCATCAGTGAGTCCGGGGGACAGGGGTTGTCCTACGAGCAGTACTTC.

The genes are TRBV7-3 and TRBJ2-7; the match to TRBD2 covers 11 bases. This CDR3 region has 15 residues. Per germline, CDR1 SGHTA and CDR2 FQGTGA. Trimming took 5 bases from V and 6 from J; bases not matched to a gene: 9. The CDR3 nucleotides are TGTGCCAGCAGCCGAACTAGCGGGAGCGGGAGCGAGCAGTACTTC. This sequence encodes CASSRTSGSGSEQYF.

The rearrangement links TRBV6-6 to TRBJ2-7, with D perhaps TRBD2 (6 bases). This CDR3 contains 16 residues. Germline CDR1 MNHNY, CDR2 SVGAGI (reference sequence). The V end was cut by 7 bases, the J end by 0 bases, with 19 bases between. The CDR3 DNA is TGTGCCAGCACCGAGCCAGGACTAAAGGACTCCTACGAGCAGTACTTC. This translates into CASTEPGLKDSYEQYF.